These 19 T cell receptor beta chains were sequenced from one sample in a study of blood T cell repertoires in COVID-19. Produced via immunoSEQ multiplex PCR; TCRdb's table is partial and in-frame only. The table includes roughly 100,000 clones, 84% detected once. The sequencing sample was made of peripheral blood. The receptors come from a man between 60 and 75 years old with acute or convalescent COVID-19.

This CDR3 reads CASSGTTRDSPLHF. Here the CDR3 DNA reads TGTGCCAGCAGTGGGACAACAAGGGATTCACCCCTCCACTTT. The rearrangement uses TRBV2 and TRBJ1-6; possible D gene TRBD1, 5 bases. V was shortened by 4 bases and J by 8 bases, with 12 bases between the two germline ends. Germline CDR1 reads SNHLY; CDR2 reads FYNNEI. This CDR3 contains 14 residues.

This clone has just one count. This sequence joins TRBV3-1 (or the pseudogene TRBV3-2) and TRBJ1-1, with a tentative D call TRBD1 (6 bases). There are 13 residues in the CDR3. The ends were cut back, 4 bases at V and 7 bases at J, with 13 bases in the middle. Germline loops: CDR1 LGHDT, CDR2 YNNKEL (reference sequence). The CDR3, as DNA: TGTGCCAGCAGCCCGATGGACAGACTTGAAGCTTTCTTT. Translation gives CASSPMDRLEAFF.

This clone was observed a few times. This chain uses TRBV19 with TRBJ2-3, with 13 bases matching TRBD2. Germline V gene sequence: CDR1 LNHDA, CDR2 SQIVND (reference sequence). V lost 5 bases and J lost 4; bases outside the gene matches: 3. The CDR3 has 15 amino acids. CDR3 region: CASSGTSGMPDTQYF. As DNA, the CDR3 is TGTGCCAGTAGTGGGACTAGCGGGATGCCAGATACGCAGTATTTT.

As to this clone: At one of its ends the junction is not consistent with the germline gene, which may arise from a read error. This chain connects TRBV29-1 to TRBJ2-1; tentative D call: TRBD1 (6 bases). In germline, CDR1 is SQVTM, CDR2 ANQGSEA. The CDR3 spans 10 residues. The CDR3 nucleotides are TGCAGCGTAGACAGGATCGCGGCTGTCTTC. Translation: CSVDRIAAVF.

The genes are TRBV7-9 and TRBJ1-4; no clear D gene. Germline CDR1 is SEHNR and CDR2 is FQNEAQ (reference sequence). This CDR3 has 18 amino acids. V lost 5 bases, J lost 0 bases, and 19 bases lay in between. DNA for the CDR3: TGTGCCAGCAGCGCACGCATGAAAGAGGGTACAACTAATGAAAAACTGTTTTTT. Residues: CASSARMKEGTTNEKLFF.

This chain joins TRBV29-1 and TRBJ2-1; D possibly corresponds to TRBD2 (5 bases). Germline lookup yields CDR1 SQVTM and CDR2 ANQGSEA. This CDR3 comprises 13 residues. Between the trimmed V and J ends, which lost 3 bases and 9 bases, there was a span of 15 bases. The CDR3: CSVESGGWGEQFF. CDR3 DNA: TGCAGCGTTGAGAGTGGCGGGTGGGGTGAGCAGTTCTTC.

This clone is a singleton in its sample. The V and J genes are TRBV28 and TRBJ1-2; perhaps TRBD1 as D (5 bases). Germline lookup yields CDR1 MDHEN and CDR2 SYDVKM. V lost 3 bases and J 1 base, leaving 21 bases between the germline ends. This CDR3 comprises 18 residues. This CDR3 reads CASSFGGAGIKSNYGYTF. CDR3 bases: TGTGCCAGCAGTTTTGGCGGGGCAGGGATTAAGAGTAACTATGGCTACACCTTC.

The CDR3 sequence: CASDAGGGSGPLFF. CDR3 DNA sequence: TGTGCCAGTGACGCGGGAGGGGGAAGTGGCCCCTTGTTTTTT. V gene TRBV9 combines with J gene TRBJ2-2; 9 positions match TRBD2. V was clipped by 8 bases and J by 15 bases; unmatched bases: 17. Per germline, CDR1 SGDLS and CDR2 YYNGEE. This CDR3 region has 14 residues.

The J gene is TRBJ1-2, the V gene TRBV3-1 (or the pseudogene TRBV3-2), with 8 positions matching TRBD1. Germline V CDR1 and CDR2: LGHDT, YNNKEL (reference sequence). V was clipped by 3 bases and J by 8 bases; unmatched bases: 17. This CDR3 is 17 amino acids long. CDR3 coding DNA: TGTGCCAGCAGCCATCCCCGACAGGCCGGGACAGGCCGGGGCTACACCTTC. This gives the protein CASSHPRQAGTGRGYTF.

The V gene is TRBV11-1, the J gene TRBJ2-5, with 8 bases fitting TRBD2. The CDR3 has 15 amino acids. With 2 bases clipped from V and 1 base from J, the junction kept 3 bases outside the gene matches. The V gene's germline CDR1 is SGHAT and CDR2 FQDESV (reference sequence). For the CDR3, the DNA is TGTGCCAGCAGCTTAACTAGCGGACTCCAAGAGACCCAGTACTTC. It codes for CASSLTSGLQETQYF.

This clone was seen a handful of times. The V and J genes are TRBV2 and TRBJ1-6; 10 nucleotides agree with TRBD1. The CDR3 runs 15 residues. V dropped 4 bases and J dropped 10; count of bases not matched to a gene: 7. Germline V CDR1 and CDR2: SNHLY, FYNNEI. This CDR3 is CASSGDRGTMSPLHF. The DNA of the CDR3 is TGTGCCAGCAGTGGGGACAGGGGAACCATGTCACCCCTCCACTTT.

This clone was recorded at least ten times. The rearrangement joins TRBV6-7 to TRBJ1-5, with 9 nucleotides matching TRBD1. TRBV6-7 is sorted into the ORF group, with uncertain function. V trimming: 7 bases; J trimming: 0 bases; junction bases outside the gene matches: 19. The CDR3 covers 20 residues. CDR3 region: CASTLTDPGQGTHSNQPQHF. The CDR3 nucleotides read TGTGCCAGCACTTTAACAGATCCGGGACAGGGAACCCATAGCAATCAGCCCCAGCATTTT.

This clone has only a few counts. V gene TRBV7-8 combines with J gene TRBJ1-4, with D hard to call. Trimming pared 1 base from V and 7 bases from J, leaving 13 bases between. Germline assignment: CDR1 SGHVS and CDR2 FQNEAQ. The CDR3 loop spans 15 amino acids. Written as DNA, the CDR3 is TGTGCCAGCAGCTTAGGGAGCAGTTTGGGTGAAAAACTGTTTTTT. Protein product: CASSLGSSLGEKLFF.

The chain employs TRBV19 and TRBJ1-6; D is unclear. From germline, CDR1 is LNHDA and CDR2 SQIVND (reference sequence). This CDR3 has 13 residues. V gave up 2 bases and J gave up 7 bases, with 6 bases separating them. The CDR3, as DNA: TGTGCCAGTAGTATAAACAGAAATTCACCCCTCCACTTT. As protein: CASSINRNSPLHF.

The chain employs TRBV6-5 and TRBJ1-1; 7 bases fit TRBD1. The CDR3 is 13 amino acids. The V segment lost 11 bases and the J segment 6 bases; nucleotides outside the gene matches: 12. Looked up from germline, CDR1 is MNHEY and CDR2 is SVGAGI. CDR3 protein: CASSGTVIAEAFF. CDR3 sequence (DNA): TGTGCCTCCTCCGGGACAGTTATCGCTGAAGCTTTCTTT.

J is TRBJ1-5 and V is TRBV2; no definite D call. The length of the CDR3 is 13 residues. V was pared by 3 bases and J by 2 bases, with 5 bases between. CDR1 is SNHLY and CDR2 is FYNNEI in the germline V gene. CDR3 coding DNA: TGTGCCAGCAGTGACGGTGGCAATCAGCCCCAGCATTTT. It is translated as CASSDGGNQPQHF.

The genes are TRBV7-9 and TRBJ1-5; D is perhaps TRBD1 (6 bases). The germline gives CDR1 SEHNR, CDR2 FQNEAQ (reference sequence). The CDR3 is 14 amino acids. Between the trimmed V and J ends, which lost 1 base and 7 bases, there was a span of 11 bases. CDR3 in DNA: TGTGCCAGCAGCTTAGGCAGGGGCGGGCAGCCCCAGCATTTT. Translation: CASSLGRGGQPQHF.

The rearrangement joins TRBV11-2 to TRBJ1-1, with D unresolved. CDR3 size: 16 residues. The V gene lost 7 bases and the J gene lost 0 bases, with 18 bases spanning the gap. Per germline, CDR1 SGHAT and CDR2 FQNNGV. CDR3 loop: CASNQLRGWVNTEAFF. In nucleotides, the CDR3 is TGTGCCAGCAACCAATTAAGAGGGTGGGTGAACACTGAAGCTTTCTTT.

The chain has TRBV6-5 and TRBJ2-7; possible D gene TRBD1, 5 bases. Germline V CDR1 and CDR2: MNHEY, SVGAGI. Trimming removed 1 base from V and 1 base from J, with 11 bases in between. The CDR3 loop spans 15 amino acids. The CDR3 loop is CASSYCSTVSYEQYF. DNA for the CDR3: TGTGCCAGCAGTTACTGTTCGACAGTATCCTACGAGCAGTACTTC.